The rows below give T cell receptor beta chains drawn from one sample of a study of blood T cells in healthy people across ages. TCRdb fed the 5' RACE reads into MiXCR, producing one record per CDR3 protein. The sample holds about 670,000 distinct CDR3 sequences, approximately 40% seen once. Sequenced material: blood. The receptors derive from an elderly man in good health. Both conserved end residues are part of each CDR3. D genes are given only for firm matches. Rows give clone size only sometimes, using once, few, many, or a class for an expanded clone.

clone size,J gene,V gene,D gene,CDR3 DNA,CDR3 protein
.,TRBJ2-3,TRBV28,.,TGTGCCAGCAGTTTATCTGGGAGCGGTTTACAGACAGATACGCAGTATTTT,CASSLSGSGLQTDTQYF
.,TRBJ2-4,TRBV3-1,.,TGTGCCAGCAGCCAAGGAGGGGGGCGGGCCAAAAACATTCAGTACTTC,CASSQGGGRAKNIQYF
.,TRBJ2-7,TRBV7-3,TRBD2,TGTGCCAGCAGCTTAACCTCACTAGCGGAGAGCGAGCAGTACTTC,CASSLTSLAESEQYF
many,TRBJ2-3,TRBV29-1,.,TGCAGCGTTGAACGAGGCACAGATACGCAGTATTTT,CSVERGTDTQYF
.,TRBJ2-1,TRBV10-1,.,TGCGCCAGCAGCGAACAGGGCAATGAGCAGTTCTTC,CASSEQGNEQFF
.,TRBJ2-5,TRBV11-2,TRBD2,TGTGCCAGCAGCTTAGATTGGCTAGCGGGGGCACAAGAGACCCAGTACTTC,CASSLDWLAGAQETQYF
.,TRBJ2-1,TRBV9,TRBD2,TGTGCCAGCAGAGACAGCGGGAGCCAAATGGGTGAGCAGTTCTTC,CASRDSGSQMGEQFF
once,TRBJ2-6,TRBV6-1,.,TGTGCCAGCAATGTTGGTGCTGGGGCCAACGTCCTGACTTTC,CASNVGAGANVLTF
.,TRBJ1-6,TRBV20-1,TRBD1,TGCAGTGCTAGTGGGGACAGGGGCTCCTATAATTCACCCCTCCACTTT,CSASGDRGSYNSPLHF
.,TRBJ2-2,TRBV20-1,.,TGCAGTGCTCCTCGAGGGGAGAATACCGGGGAGCTGTTTTTT,CSAPRGENTGELFF
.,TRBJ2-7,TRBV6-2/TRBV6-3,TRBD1,TGTGCCAGCAGTGCCTGGACAGGGAAGATATACGAGCAGTACTTC,CASSAWTGKIYEQYF
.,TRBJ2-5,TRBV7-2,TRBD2,TGTGCCAGCAGCCTAGAGGGGCGGGAGGGCATTGAGACCGAGTACTTC,CASSLEGREGIETEYF
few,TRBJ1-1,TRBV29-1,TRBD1,TGCAGCGTTGCTGGCGGGGACAGGGGGTCCCCCACTGAAGCTTTCTTT,CSVAGGDRGSPTEAFF
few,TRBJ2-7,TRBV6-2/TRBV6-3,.,TGTGCCAGCAGTTTTGTCGGGACACCTTCCTACGAGCAGTACTTC,CASSFVGTPSYEQYF
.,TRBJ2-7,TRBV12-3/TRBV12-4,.,TGTGCCAGCAGCGGACACGGCCAAGGGGGCTACGAGCAGTACTTC,CASSGHGQGGYEQYF
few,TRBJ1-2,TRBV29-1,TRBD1,TGCAGCGCCGGACAGGGGGCCAATAACTATGGCTACACCTTC,CSAGQGANNYGYTF
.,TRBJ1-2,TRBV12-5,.,TGTGCTAGTGGTATGCAAGGACTTTCCCCGGGAGGCTACACCTTC,CASGMQGLSPGGYTF
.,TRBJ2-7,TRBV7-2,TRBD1,TGTGCCAGCGACCGGACAGAGAGAAGGGACAGGGGGCAGGTCGAGCAGTACTTC,CASDRTERRDRGQVEQYF
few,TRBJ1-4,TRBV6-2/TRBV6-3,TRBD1,TGTGCCAGCAGCTCCGGGACAGGGGTACCTAATGAAAAACTGTTTTTT,CASSSGTGVPNEKLFF
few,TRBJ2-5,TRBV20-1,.,TGCAGTGCGGCTCCGGGATCAGTGGGAGAGACCCAGTACTTC,CSAAPGSVGETQYF
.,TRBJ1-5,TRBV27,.,TGTGCCTGCAGTCCCAACAGGGTTGCGTTTCAGCCCCAGCATTTT,CACSPNRVAFQPQHF
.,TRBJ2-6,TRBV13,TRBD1,TGTGCCAGCAGCTTCCGACAGGGGGCTGTCTCTGGGGCCAACGTCCTGACTTTC,CASSFRQGAVSGANVLTF
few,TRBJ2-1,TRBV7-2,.,TGTGCCAGCAGCTTAGCGTTCGGTCATGAATACAATGAGCAGTTCTTC,CASSLAFGHEYNEQFF
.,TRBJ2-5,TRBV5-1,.,TGCGCCAGCAGCTTGACCGTCCGGGACTCCCAAGAGACCCAGTACTTC,CASSLTVRDSQETQYF
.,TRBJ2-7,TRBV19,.,TGTGCCAGTAGTATGGTCTCCTACGAGCAGTACTTC,CASSMVSYEQYF
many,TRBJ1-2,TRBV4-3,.,TGCGCCAGCAGCGGGGGGGAGAGGGGCGGCTACACCTTC,CASSGGERGGYTF
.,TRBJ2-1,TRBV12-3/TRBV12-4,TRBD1,TGTGCCAGTATCTCGGACAGGGCCCATGCCAGGGGCTACAATGAGCAGTTCTTC,CASISDRAHARGYNEQFF
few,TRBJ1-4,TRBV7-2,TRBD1,TGTGCCAGCAGCGCCCAGACAGGGATGGGTGAAAAACTGTTTTTT,CASSAQTGMGEKLFF